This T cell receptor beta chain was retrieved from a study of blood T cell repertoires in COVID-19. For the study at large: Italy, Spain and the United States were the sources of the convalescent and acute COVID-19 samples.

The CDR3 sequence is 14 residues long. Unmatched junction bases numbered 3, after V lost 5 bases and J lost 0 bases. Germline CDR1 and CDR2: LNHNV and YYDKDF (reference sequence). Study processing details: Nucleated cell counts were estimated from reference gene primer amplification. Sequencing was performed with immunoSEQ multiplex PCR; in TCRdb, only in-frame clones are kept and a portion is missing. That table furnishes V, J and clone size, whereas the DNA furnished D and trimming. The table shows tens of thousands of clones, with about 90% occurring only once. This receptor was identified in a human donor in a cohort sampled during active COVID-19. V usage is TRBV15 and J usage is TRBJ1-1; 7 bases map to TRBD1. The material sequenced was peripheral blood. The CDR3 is CATSGDSLNTEAFF. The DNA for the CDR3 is TGTGCCACCAGCGGGGACAGTCTGAACACTGAAGCTTTCTTT.